Following are 3 T cell receptor beta chains from one sample sequenced in a study of blood T cell repertoires in COVID-19. Profiled with immunoSEQ multiplex PCR; TCRdb holds only in-frame clones, not every one. The repertoire has about 170,000 clones, less than 90% of them found once; the top ten carry roughly 24%. Sequenced input: peripheral blood. The receptors derive from a man aged 60 to 69 with acute or convalescent COVID-19.

This rearrangement joins TRBV7-8 to TRBJ2-5; 10 nucleotides align to TRBD2. The CDR3 spans 17 residues. Germline V gives CDR1 SGHVS, CDR2 FQNEAQ. Unmatched junction bases numbered 9, after V lost 3 bases and J lost 2 bases. The chain's CDR3 is CASSFLLAGEQQETQYF. The CDR3 region has the DNA TGTGCCAGCAGCTTTCTCCTAGCGGGGGAGCAACAAGAGACCCAGTACTTC.

The chain joins TRBV14 to TRBJ2-7; weak D call: TRBD2 (5 bases). CDR1 and CDR2 from the germline V gene are SGHDN and FVKESK. V was clipped by 0 bases and J by 2 bases, with 11 bases between them. This CDR3 has 15 amino acids. The CDR3 here is CASSQEWRAAYEQYF. In DNA form, the CDR3 reads TGTGCCAGCAGCCAAGAGTGGCGGGCCGCCTACGAGCAGTACTTC.

This sequence joins TRBV6-5 and TRBJ2-1; maybe TRBD2 (6 bases). The length of the CDR3 is 14 residues. Germline V gene data show CDR1 as MNHEY and CDR2 as SVGAGI. V dropped 4 bases and J dropped 0 bases, with 7 bases sitting between them. The CDR3 bases are TGTGCCAGCAGTTCACTAGCCTCCTACAATGAGCAGTTCTTC. It yields the protein CASSSLASYNEQFF.